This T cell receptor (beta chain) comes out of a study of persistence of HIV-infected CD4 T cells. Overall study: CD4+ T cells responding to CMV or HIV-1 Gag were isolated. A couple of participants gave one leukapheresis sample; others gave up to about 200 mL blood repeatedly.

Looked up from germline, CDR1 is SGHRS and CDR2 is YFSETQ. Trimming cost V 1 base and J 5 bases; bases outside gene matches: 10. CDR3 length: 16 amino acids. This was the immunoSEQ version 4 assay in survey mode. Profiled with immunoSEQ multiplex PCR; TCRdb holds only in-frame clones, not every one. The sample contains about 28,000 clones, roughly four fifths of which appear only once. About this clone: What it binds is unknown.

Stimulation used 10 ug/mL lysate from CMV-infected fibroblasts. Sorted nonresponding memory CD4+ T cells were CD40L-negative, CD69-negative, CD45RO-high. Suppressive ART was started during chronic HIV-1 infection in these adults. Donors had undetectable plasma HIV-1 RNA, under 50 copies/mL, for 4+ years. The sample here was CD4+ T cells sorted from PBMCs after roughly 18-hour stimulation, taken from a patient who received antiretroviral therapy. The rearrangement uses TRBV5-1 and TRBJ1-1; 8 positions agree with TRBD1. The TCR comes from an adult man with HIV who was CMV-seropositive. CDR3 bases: TGCGCCAGCAGCTTGAAGGGTCCCAGGGGGCGTACTGAAGCTTTCTTT. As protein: CASSLKGPRGRTEAFF.